This T cell receptor beta chain stems from a study of blood T cell repertoires in COVID-19. Data came from immunoSEQ multiplex PCR; TCRdb stores just in-frame clones and leaves some out. The sample carries some 240,000 clones, about 87% recorded once. Germline CDR1 and CDR2: MDHEN and SYDVKM. The CDR3 is 16 amino acids. With 2 bases removed from V and 1 base from J, the gap between germline ends came to 15 bases. Sequencing was done on a sample of peripheral blood. The chain carries TRBV28 and TRBJ2-7; weak D call: TRBD1 (6 bases). This TCR was sampled from a woman in her seventies with COVID-19, enrolled during active disease. In DNA form, the CDR3 reads TGTGCCAGCAGTTTAGTAGCAGGGGCGGGTTCCTACGAGCAGTACTTC. It specifies CASSLVAGAGSYEQYF. The variable domain in full, completed from reference TRBV28 and TRBJ2-7, reads DVKVTQSSRYLVKRTGEKVFLECVQDMDHENMFWYRQDPGLGLRLIYFSYDVKMKEKGDIPEGYSVSREKKERFSLILESASTNQTSMYLCASSLVAGAGSYEQYFGPGTRLTVT.